The clone carrying this T cell receptor beta chain came up a few times. Its specificity is unknown. The CDR3 consists of 13 residues. The germline CDR1 and CDR2 sequences are SGHVS and FNYEAQ. V shed 5 bases and J shed 2 bases, with 6 bases lying between them. TCRdb reprocessed the reads via MiXCR and lists one record per CDR3 protein. This sample yields around 43,000 distinct CDR3 sequences, of which 20% are seen a single time; about 18% belongs to the top ten. This entry comes from a study of T cell repertoires in cytomegalovirus infection. Looking at the study overall: In public TCR beta signatures, there were indications of both CMV infection and matching HLA type.

Regarding the study as a whole: HLA-C-restricted CMV-specific TCR beta clonotypes prevailed in the ex vivo response. Based on cumulative public TCR beta family frequency, carriers of CMV plus the relevant HLA were identified.

The chain combines TRBV7-6 with TRBJ2-2; D unresolved. The receptor was derived from a human donor in good health (CMV status not recorded). Some clones in this sample may be carry-over from other donors' samples. Sequencing was performed on PBMCs, sequenced either directly or after in vitro stimulation (not recorded which). The CDR3 coding sequence is TGTGCCAGCAGCCCAACTAACACCGGGGAGCTGTTTTTT. It specifies CASSPTNTGELFF.